A selection of T cell receptor beta chains follows, all from one sample in a study of blood T cell repertoires in COVID-19. Produced via immunoSEQ multiplex PCR; TCRdb's table is partial and in-frame only. The repertoire holds under 250,000 clones, with 70% to 90% as singletons. Specimen: peripheral blood. These receptors were obtained from a man aged 45-65 years who had recovered from COVID-19. The CDR3 runs from the conserved cysteine through the conserved F or W. A D gene is named only where the DNA matches it firmly. Size tells how often a clone was seen (once, few, many) or the class of an expanded clone, and some rows leave it out.

d_gene	abundance	j_gene	v_gene	CDR3aa	CDR3nt
.	.	TRBJ1-6	TRBV25-1	CASSELGAWGNSPLHF	TGTGCCAGCAGTGAATTGGGGGCCTGGGGTAATTCACCCCTCCACTTT
TRBD1	.	TRBJ1-2	TRBV27	CASSSQGALEGGRWNYGYTF	TGTGCCAGCAGTTCCCAGGGGGCACTCGAAGGAGGGCGTTGGAACTATGGCTACACCTTC
TRBD1	.	TRBJ1-2	TRBV2	CASSLDRGPSGYTF	TGTGCCAGCAGTCTCGACAGGGGGCCTTCGGGCTACACCTTC
.	.	TRBJ2-1	TRBV9	CASSERFGSYNEQFF	TGTGCCAGCAGCGAACGATTCGGGTCCTACAATGAGCAGTTCTTC
TRBD1	.	TRBJ1-2	TRBV5-6	CASSLEQGNYGYTF	TGTGCCAGCAGCTTGGAACAGGGGAACTATGGCTACACCTTC
.	.	TRBJ1-2	TRBV7-8	CASSLYREGPDYGYTF	TGTGCCAGCAGCTTATACCGGGAAGGTCCTGACTATGGCTACACCTTC
TRBD2	.	TRBJ2-1	TRBV15	CATSRTSGRALDDEQFF	TGTGCCACCAGCAGGACTAGCGGGAGGGCCCTTGACGATGAGCAGTTCTTC
.	.	TRBJ2-3	TRBV9	CASSVISRGDTQYF	TGTGCCAGCAGCGTAATCTCACGGGGAGATACGCAGTATTTT
.	.	TRBJ1-1	TRBV6-5	CASRSGVIPEAFF	TGTGCCAGCAGGTCAGGGGTGATCCCTGAAGCTTTCTTT
TRBD1	.	TRBJ2-1	TRBV3-1/TRBV3-2	CASSLIPGQGQFF	TGTGCCAGCAGCCTTATCCCGGGACAGGGACAGTTCTTC
TRBD2	.	TRBJ2-7	TRBV28	CASSLTLAGVMYEQYF	TGTGCCAGCAGTTTAACACTAGCGGGAGTTATGTACGAGCAGTACTTC
TRBD1	.	TRBJ1-4	TRBV11-2	CASSLYGTVNEKLFF	TGTGCCAGCAGCTTATATGGGACAGTAAATGAAAAACTGTTTTTT
.	.	TRBJ2-2	TRBV7-7	CASSPLRSGELFF	TGTGCCAGCAGCCCGTTGCGGTCCGGGGAGCTGTTTTTT
TRBD2	once	TRBJ2-5	TRBV5-1	CASSQRDQETQYF	TGCGCCAGCAGCCAGCGGGATCAAGAGACCCAGTACTTC
.	.	TRBJ1-1	TRBV7-2	CASSPQATKEAFF	TGTGCCAGCAGCCCCCAGGCCACGAAAGAAGCTTTCTTT
TRBD1	.	TRBJ1-3	TRBV7-2	CASSAGTATYSGNTIYF	TGTGCCAGCAGCGCCGGGACAGCAACTTACTCTGGAAACACCATATATTTT
TRBD2	.	TRBJ2-5	TRBV7-2	CASSLGYRQLAAQETQYF	TGTGCCAGCAGCTTAGGGTACAGGCAACTAGCGGCCCAAGAGACCCAGTACTTC
.	.	TRBJ2-1	TRBV28	CASSLSRGGYNEQFF	TGTGCCAGCAGTTTATCAAGGGGAGGATACAATGAGCAGTTCTTC
.	.	TRBJ2-5	TRBV30	CAWSVRGAVSETQYF	TGTGCCTGGAGTGTACGCGGGGCCGTTTCAGAGACCCAGTACTTC
TRBD2	.	TRBJ2-1	TRBV7-8	CASSRPTSGRNEQFF	TGTGCCAGCAGCCGACCGACTAGCGGGAGGAATGAGCAGTTCTTC
TRBD1	.	TRBJ1-4	TRBV5-1	CASRDWDSNEKLFF	TGCGCCAGCAGGGATTGGGACAGTAATGAAAAACTGTTTTTT
.	.	TRBJ2-6	TRBV24-1	CATSDPNSGANVLTF	TGTGCCACCAGTGACCCCAACTCTGGGGCCAACGTCCTGACTTTC
TRBD1	.	TRBJ2-7	TRBV6-5	CASSPAGTGRDEQYF	TGTGCCAGCAGCCCGGCCGGGACAGGGAGGGACGAGCAGTACTTC
.	.	TRBJ2-7	TRBV6-5	CASSYSTASYEQYF	TGTGCCAGCAGTTACTCGACAGCTTCCTACGAGCAGTACTTC
.	.	TRBJ2-5	TRBV6-5	CATELHGRQETQYF	TGTGCCACTGAACTTCATGGTCGCCAAGAGACCCAGTACTTC
.	.	TRBJ1-2	TRBV4-1	CASSRGGGADGYTF	TGCGCCAGCAGCCGAGGTGGGGGGGCCGATGGCTACACCTTC
.	once	TRBJ2-7	TRBV7-8	CASSLGPEVGNEQYF	TGTGCCAGCAGCTTAGGGCCAGAGGTCGGTAACGAGCAGTACTTC
TRBD2	.	TRBJ2-5	TRBV18	CASSRYSTSGSLMGETQYF	TGTGCCAGCTCCCGATACTCGACTAGCGGGAGCCTAATGGGGGAGACCCAGTACTTC
TRBD1	.	TRBJ1-5	TRBV10-3	CAISETGDQPQHF	TGTGCCATCAGCGAGACAGGGGATCAGCCCCAGCATTTT
TRBD2	.	TRBJ2-4	TRBV18	CASSPQTSGRAVLTKNIQYF	TGTGCCAGCTCACCACAGACTAGCGGGAGGGCCGTCCTAACCAAAAACATTCAGTACTTC
TRBD2	.	TRBJ2-5	TRBV3-1/TRBV3-2	CASSHGTSGRPIYF	TGTGCCAGCAGCCACGGGACTAGCGGGAGGCCCATATACTTC
.	.	TRBJ1-4	TRBV6-1	CASSEGTALEKLFF	TGTGCCAGCAGTGAAGGGACAGCCCTTGAAAAACTGTTTTTT
.	few	TRBJ1-3	TRBV30	CAWSAAGGNTIYF	TGTGCCTGGAGTGCAGCGGGAGGAAACACCATATATTTT
TRBD2	once	TRBJ2-2	TRBV28	CASSSPGLVYSGELFF	TGTGCCAGCAGTTCCCCCGGACTAGTCTATTCCGGGGAGCTGTTTTTT
.	.	TRBJ2-7	TRBV6-1	CASSETGLFSRTYEQYF	TGTGCCAGCAGTGAAACAGGGCTCTTTTCCAGAACCTACGAGCAGTACTTC
TRBD1	.	TRBJ1-1	TRBV5-1	CASSTGQGHTEAFF	TGCGCCAGCAGCACGGGACAGGGCCACACTGAAGCTTTCTTT
TRBD1	.	TRBJ2-3	TRBV2	CASSALGQLSTDTQYF	TGTGCCAGCAGTGCACTGGGACAGTTAAGCACAGATACGCAGTATTTT
TRBD1	.	TRBJ1-1	TRBV18	CASSPRGQGKTEAFF	TGTGCCAGCTCACCACGGGGACAGGGTAAGACTGAAGCTTTCTTT
TRBD2	once	TRBJ2-1	TRBV3-1/TRBV3-2	CASSQEILAGVGNEQFF	TGTGCCAGCAGCCAAGAAATCCTAGCGGGAGTGGGAAATGAGCAGTTCTTC
.	.	TRBJ1-3	TRBV25-1	CASTREGAGNTIYF	TGTGCCAGCACCCGAGAGGGGGCTGGAAACACCATATATTTT
TRBD2	.	TRBJ2-1	TRBV29-1	CSVLGVAGVFEQFF	TGCAGCGTTCTCGGGGTAGCGGGAGTATTTGAGCAGTTCTTC
TRBD1	.	TRBJ1-1	TRBV4-1	CASSQGGYYRGAPNTEAFF	TGCGCCAGCAGCCAAGGGGGGTACTACAGGGGAGCCCCAAACACTGAAGCTTTCTTT
.	.	TRBJ1-3	TRBV10-2	CASSGWRGGRYSGNTIYF	TGCGCCAGCAGCGGGTGGCGCGGGGGCCGCTACTCTGGAAACACCATATATTTT
TRBD2	.	TRBJ2-7	TRBV6-4	CASSDSYIGSAGGSYEQYF	TGTGCCAGCAGTGACTCGTATATCGGATCAGCGGGAGGCTCCTACGAGCAGTACTTC
TRBD1	.	TRBJ2-5	TRBV3-1/TRBV3-2	CASSHTLQTGQETQYF	TGTGCCAGCAGCCATACCCTTCAGACAGGGCAGGAGACCCAGTACTTC
TRBD2	.	TRBJ2-7	TRBV28	CASSESTSGLGFYEQYF	TGTGCCAGCAGCGAATCCACTAGCGGGCTAGGATTCTACGAGCAGTACTTC